This T cell receptor beta chain was profiled in a study of Ad26.COV2.S vaccination and SARS-CoV-2 variants. Study-level background: Vaccine-arm donor from the placebo-controlled COV1001 Ad26.COV2.S trial.

The junction had 8 bases not matched to a gene; V was cut back by 2 bases and J by 5 bases. There are 15 residues in the CDR3. CDR1 is LGHDT and CDR2 is YNNKEL in the germline V gene (reference sequence). About this clone itself: Its antigen is unknown.

Stated treatment: roughly 19 received Ad26.COV2.S at low or high dose, single or two shots; about 5 received placebo; per-sample allocation not given. Collection of samples fell on day 63 after the first vaccine or placebo injection. The donor's status was that of an adult aged 18-55 years in Boston. The study's findings and limits: CD8+ and CD4+ T cells specific for spike reportedly responded with substantial breadth after vaccination.

Data came from immunoSEQ multiplex PCR; TCRdb stores just in-frame clones and leaves some out. The sample includes roughly 400,000 clones, around 93% seen only once; the top ten take 1.5% to 2%. The chain carries TRBV3-1 (or the pseudogene TRBV3-2) and TRBJ2-5, with 7 bases matching TRBD2. This TCR came from a person aged 18-60 years who received the Ad26.COV2.S COVID-19 vaccine or a placebo. Sequencing used peripheral blood, obtained in a trial of Ad26.COV2.S vaccine versus placebo. CDR3 in amino acids: CASSQSHGGGETQYF. CDR3 DNA sequence: TGTGCCAGCAGCCAAAGCCACGGGGGAGGGGAGACCCAGTACTTC.